The 16 T cell receptor beta chains listed next were all sequenced from one sample in a study of blood T cell repertoires in COVID-19 (dated by TCRdb to the early 2020s). Receptor amplification or capture employed the immunoSEQ multiplex PCR assay. Here the immuneACCESS table is served through TCRdb, limited to in-frame sequences with V and J called. Missing clones are a known gap in these copies; in checked studies unresolved V genes cover under half, and the rest lacks a known reason. The sample table holds about 240,000 clones, of which about four fifths were seen once. The ten largest clonotypes hold around 9.6% of the sample. Sequencing was performed on peripheral blood. The source of these receptors is a woman older than 75 with acute or convalescent COVID-19.

This chain links TRBV27 with TRBJ2-1, with a possible D match to TRBD1 (8 bases). V lost 5 bases and J lost 1, with 18 bases in between. Germline V CDR1 and CDR2: MNHEY, SMNVEV (reference sequence). The CDR3 is 17 residues long. CDR3 protein: CASSHTGGGFSYNEQFF. For the CDR3, the DNA is TGTGCCAGCAGTCACACAGGGGGAGGGTTTTCCTACAATGAGCAGTTCTTC.

The CDR3 nucleotides read TGTGCCAGCAGTCGAGTCCAGGGATGGTATAATTCACCCCTCCACTTT. Encoded protein: CASSRVQGWYNSPLHF. The chain is built from TRBV27 and TRBJ1-6; D possibly corresponds to TRBD1 (5 bases). The CDR3 contains 16 residues. V lost 5 bases and J 4 bases, leaving 15 bases between the germline ends. Germline CDR1 is MNHEY and CDR2 is SMNVEV (reference sequence).

V usage is TRBV12-5 and J usage is TRBJ2-1; the D gene is possibly TRBD2 (7 bases). Trimming shortened V by 1 base and J by 7 bases, and 11 bases separated the two germline ends. CDR3 length: 14 residues. Germline CDR1 is LGHNT and CDR2 is FRNRAP. The CDR3 DNA is TGTGCTAGTGGTTTGGGAGGGGGGGCAAATGAGCAGTTCTTC. It translates to CASGLGGGANEQFF.

J is TRBJ1-5 and V is TRBV18; TRBD1 aligns across 7 bases. V was pared by 5 bases and J by 3 bases, with 7 bases of the junction left unmatched. CDR3 size: 15 residues. Germline V CDR1 and CDR2: KGHSH, LQKENI. The CDR3 DNA reads TGTGCCAGCTCAGGACGACAGGGTGACAATCAGCCCCAGCATTTT. Its translation: CASSGRQGDNQPQHF.

The chain combines TRBV11-2 with TRBJ1-1, with D hard to call. V shed 2 bases and J shed 1 base, with 11 bases lying between them. This CDR3 spans 15 amino acids. CDR1 is SGHAT, CDR2 FQNNGV, per germline. CDR3 amino acids: CASSLLSGGNTEAFF. Written as DNA, the CDR3 is TGTGCCAGCAGCTTACTGTCGGGAGGGAACACTGAAGCTTTCTTT.

The gene calls are TRBV28 and TRBJ2-7; possible D gene TRBD1, 5 bases. CDR3 size: 14 residues. The V gene lost 6 bases and the J gene lost 4 bases, with 16 bases spanning the gap. CDR1 is MDHEN and CDR2 is SYDVKM in the germline V gene. The CDR3 here is CASRTQGGTYEQYF. The CDR3 bases are TGTGCCAGCAGGACCCAGGGTGGAACTTACGAGCAGTACTTC. Variable domain in full (rest from reference TRBV28 and TRBJ2-7): DVKVTQSSRYLVKRTGEKVFLECVQDMDHENMFWYRQDPGLGLRLIYFSYDVKMKEKGDIPEGYSVSREKKERFSLILESASTNQTSMYLCASRTQGGTYEQYFGPGTRLTVT.

The V call is TRBV2, the J call TRBJ1-6; tentative D call: TRBD1 (5 bases). The CDR3 loop spans 14 amino acids. Trimming removed 6 bases from V and 9 bases from J, with 15 bases in between. Germline CDR1 SNHLY, CDR2 FYNNEI. The CDR3 sequence: CASRQDQFGSPLHF. CDR3 nucleotides: TGTGCCAGCAGACAGGACCAGTTCGGTTCACCCCTCCACTTT. The variable domain in full, completed from reference TRBV2 and TRBJ1-6, reads EPEVTQTPSHQVTQMGQEVILRCVPISNHLYFYWYRQILGQKVEFLVSFYNNEISEKSEIFDDQFSVERPDGSNFTLKIRSTKLEDSAMYFCASRQDQFGSPLHFGNGTRLTVT.

The chain couples TRBV5-4 to TRBJ1-6, with 8 positions matching TRBD1. The germline V gene encodes CDR1 SGHNT and CDR2 YYREEE (reference sequence). The CDR3 is made up of 14 amino acids. V shed 3 bases, J shed 9 bases, and the junction held 5 bases outside the gene matches. The CDR3 nucleotides are TGTGCCAGCAGCTCGGGACAGGCAGGTTCACCCCTCCACTTT. Its translation is CASSSGQAGSPLHF.

The rearrangement links TRBV5-1 to TRBJ1-1; a possible D gene is TRBD1 (5 bases). V lost 2 bases and J 0 bases, leaving 11 bases between the germline ends. Germline V gene lookup returns CDR1 SGHRS and CDR2 YFSETQ. CDR3 length: 15 amino acids. DNA for the CDR3: TGCGCCAGCAGCTTTGACGGACAAATGAACACTGAAGCTTTCTTT. It translates to CASSFDGQMNTEAFF.

The chain recombines TRBV6-6 with TRBJ2-7, with 9 bases aligning to TRBD1. Per germline, CDR1 MNHNY and CDR2 SVGAGI (reference sequence). The CDR3 spans 14 residues. J lost 4 bases, V lost 2 bases, and 3 bases had no gene match. CDR3 sequence reads: CASSYRDREYEQYF. The DNA for the CDR3 is TGTGCCAGCAGTTACCGGGACAGGGAATACGAGCAGTACTTC.

The genes are TRBV28 and TRBJ1-2; D possibly corresponds to TRBD1 (5 bases). Trimming took 10 bases from V and 8 from J, leaving 14 bases between them. There are 11 residues in the CDR3. Germline CDR1 reads MDHEN; CDR2 reads SYDVKM. The CDR3 here is CATGVNRGYTF. In DNA, the CDR3 is TGTGCCACGGGGGTGAATAGAGGCTACACCTTC.

The chain carries TRBV27 and TRBJ2-3; 9 bases are a match to TRBD1. Germline V gene sequence: CDR1 MNHEY, CDR2 SMNVEV (reference sequence). J lost 2 bases, V lost 0 bases, and 3 bases had no gene match. This CDR3 is 16 amino acids long. The CDR3 region is CASSLSNRGHTDTQYF. The CDR3 nucleotides read TGTGCCAGCAGTTTATCCAACAGGGGGCACACAGATACGCAGTATTTT.

The CDR3 nucleotides read TGTGCCAGCTCTCTAGCGGGGGAGACCCAGTACTTC. Its protein is CASSLAGETQYF. This chain joins TRBV6-5 and TRBJ2-5; 9 positions agree with TRBD2. Per germline, CDR1 MNHEY and CDR2 SVGAGI. Trimming cost V 8 bases and J 5 bases; bases outside gene matches: 3. The CDR3 runs 12 residues.

This clone was counted a few times. V is TRBV19 and J is TRBJ1-1; D perhaps matches TRBD1 (6 bases). Trimming took 5 bases from V and 6 from J, leaving 10 bases between them. This CDR3 is 12 amino acids long. Germline CDR1 and CDR2: LNHDA and SQIVND (reference sequence). The CDR3 coding sequence is TGTGCCAGTAGTTCGGGGGGCCCTGAAGCTTTCTTT. This codes for CASSSGGPEAFF.

In this sample, this clone turned up once. The gene calls are TRBV18 and TRBJ2-2; D call uncertain. From germline, CDR1 is KGHSH and CDR2 LQKENI. Trimming took 2 bases from V and 0 from J, leaving 7 bases between them. The CDR3 extends over 15 amino acids. The CDR3 region is CASSPVTANTGELFF. Here the CDR3 DNA reads TGTGCCAGCTCACCAGTTACAGCGAACACCGGGGAGCTGTTTTTT. The whole variable domain, filled in from reference TRBV18 and TRBJ2-2, reads NAGVMQNPRHLVRRRGQEARLRCSPMKGHSHVYWYRQLPEEGLKFMVYLQKENIIDESGMPKERFSAEFPKEGPSILRIQQVVRGDSAAYFCASSPVTANTGELFFGEGSRLTVL.

The V gene is TRBV5-4, the J gene TRBJ2-6, with 8 positions matching TRBD1. The CDR3 is made up of 17 amino acids. Germline V CDR1 and CDR2: SGHNT, YYREEE (reference sequence). Germline trimming cut 5 bases from V and 0 bases from J; bases unmatched to any gene: 7. This chain's CDR3 is CASRKDRVGSGANVLTF. CDR3 in DNA: TGTGCCAGCAGGAAGGACAGGGTCGGCTCTGGGGCCAACGTCCTGACTTTC. Full variable domain (missing parts from reference TRBV5-4 and TRBJ2-6): ETGVTQSPTHLIKTRGQQVTLRCSSQSGHNTVSWYQQALGQGPQFIFQYYREEENGRGNFPPRFSGLQFPNYSSELNVNALELDDSALYLCASRKDRVGSGANVLTFGAGSRLTVL.